One sample yielded the 26 T cell receptor beta chains listed below, sequenced in a study of blood T cell repertoires in COVID-19. Sequencing was performed with immunoSEQ multiplex PCR; in TCRdb, only in-frame clones are kept and a portion is missing. The sample contains tens of thousands of clones, around three quarters of which appear only once. The sequenced sample consisted of peripheral blood. The source of these receptors is a man aged 55 to 70 with active or convalescent COVID-19.

The V and J genes are TRBV5-6 and TRBJ2-4; D remains ambiguous. V was pared by 1 base and J by 1 base, with 6 bases between. Germline assignment: CDR1 SGHDT and CDR2 YYEEEE. The CDR3 sequence is 14 residues long. The CDR3 DNA is TGTGCCAGCAGCTTGTCGTCGGCCAAAAACATTCAGTACTTC. The encoded protein is CASSLSSAKNIQYF.

V usage is TRBV10-3 and J usage is TRBJ1-2; 9 nucleotides agree with TRBD1. This CDR3 has 15 amino acids. Germline-derived CDR1 and CDR2 are ENHRY and SYGVKD. V trimming: 4 bases; J trimming: 3 bases; junction bases outside the gene matches: 6. In DNA, the CDR3 is TGTGCCATCAGTGCCCCGGGACAGGGAGACTATGGCTACACCTTC. Translating it yields CAISAPGQGDYGYTF.

The chain links TRBV27 to TRBJ2-1; TRBD1 might be the D (5 bases). The germline V and J ends were trimmed by 5 bases and 8 bases, with 13 bases remaining between them. Germline values: CDR1 MNHEY, CDR2 SMNVEV (reference sequence). The CDR3 loop spans 13 amino acids. The CDR3 coding sequence is TGTGCCAGCAGTCTGGCCCAGGGCTATGAGCAGTTCTTC. This gives the protein CASSLAQGYEQFF.

A few counts support this clone. V is TRBV2 and J is TRBJ1-1; D perhaps matches TRBD1 (5 bases). This CDR3 contains 14 residues. Germline V lookup: CDR1 SNHLY, CDR2 FYNNEI. Trimming took off 6 bases at V and 1 base at J, with 12 bases between the two ends. The CDR3 loop is CASSGQGRNTEAFF. The CDR3 region has the DNA TGTGCCAGCAGCGGGCAGGGAAGGAACACTGAAGCTTTCTTT.

The sample holds one count of this clone. The J gene is TRBJ1-2, the V gene TRBV2; 9 nucleotides agree with TRBD1. Germline V gene lookup returns CDR1 SNHLY and CDR2 FYNNEI. Trimming cost V 6 bases and J 4 bases; bases outside gene matches: 6. This CDR3 is 14 amino acids long. CDR3: CASRGTGWAYGYTF. CDR3 nucleotides: TGTGCCAGCAGGGGGACAGGGTGGGCCTATGGCTACACCTTC.

V gene TRBV28 combines with J gene TRBJ1-1; 7 bases fit TRBD1. Trimming removed 6 bases from V and 4 bases from J; junction bases left unmatched: 11. The CDR3 consists of 15 residues. Germline assignment: CDR1 MDHEN and CDR2 SYDVKM. CDR3 bases: TGTGCCAGCAGCTTCGGTTCCAGGGGGGTCACTGAAGCTTTCTTT. Translated: CASSFGSRGVTEAFF. Using reference TRBV28 and TRBJ1-1 for the parts outside the CDR3, the full variable domain is DVKVTQSSRYLVKRTGEKVFLECVQDMDHENMFWYRQDPGLGLRLIYFSYDVKMKEKGDIPEGYSVSREKKERFSLILESASTNQTSMYLCASSFGSRGVTEAFFGQGTRLTVV.

The rearrangement links TRBV3-1 (or the pseudogene TRBV3-2) to TRBJ1-2, with 7 positions matching TRBD1. Germline values: CDR1 LGHDT, CDR2 YNNKEL (reference sequence). Trimming cost V 4 bases and J 5 bases; bases outside gene matches: 7. The CDR3 loop spans 14 amino acids. The CDR3 sequence: CASSPWDSNYGYTF. CDR3 sequence (DNA): TGTGCCAGCAGCCCCTGGGACAGCAATTATGGCTACACCTTC.

The CDR3 region has the DNA TGTGCCAGCTCAGGGGGACAGGGAGCCTACGAGCAGTACTTC. Translated, it gives CASSGGQGAYEQYF. The chain joins TRBV18 to TRBJ2-7; 9 nucleotides align to TRBD1. This CDR3 is built from 14 residues. Germline CDR1 KGHSH, CDR2 LQKENI. The ends lost 5 bases at V and 2 bases at J; junction bases unmatched: 4.

This clone was seen many times. This chain uses TRBV9 with TRBJ1-6; D not certain. Trimming cost V 4 bases and J 6 bases, with 14 bases left between them. The CDR3 spans 15 residues. Germline V gene data show CDR1 as SGDLS and CDR2 as YYNGEE. For the CDR3, the DNA is TGTGCCAGCAGCCCTCAGACCGGCGGTAATTCACCCCTCCACTTT. Its translation is CASSPQTGGNSPLHF.

The J gene is TRBJ2-5, the V gene TRBV11-2, with D tentatively TRBD1 (6 bases). Trimming stripped 2 bases from V and 9 bases from J, with 16 bases between. This CDR3 contains 14 residues. Germline CDR1 is SGHAT and CDR2 is FQNNGV. The CDR3 loop is CASSLWAVQGSQYF. CDR3 bases: TGTGCCAGCAGCTTATGGGCAGTCCAGGGGTCCCAGTACTTC.

The chain recombines TRBV21-1 with TRBJ2-1; the table's D call of TRBD2 was not tested on the DNA. TRBV21-1 is a pseudogene locus. This CDR3 spans 16 amino acids. The CDR3 protein is CASSQLQTSPHNEQFF. The CDR3 bases are TGTGCCAGCAGCCAACTCCAGACTAGTCCCCACAATGAGCAGTTCTTC.

This chain connects TRBV9 to TRBJ1-6; no firm D call. CDR1 SGDLS and CDR2 YYNGEE come from the germline V gene. The CDR3 runs 14 residues. V shed 4 bases and J shed 3 bases, with 8 bases lying between them. CDR3 loop: CASSWADYNSPLHF. The CDR3 nucleotides are TGTGCCAGCAGCTGGGCCGACTATAATTCACCCCTCCACTTT.

The rearrangement links TRBV7-3 to TRBJ1-6; no definite D call. Germline values: CDR1 SGHTA, CDR2 FQGTGA. The length of the CDR3 is 13 residues. V was cut by 5 bases and J by 7 bases, with 9 bases left in between. The DNA of the CDR3 is TGTGCCAGCAGCCCAGAATTCAATTCACCCCTCCACTTT. Protein product: CASSPEFNSPLHF.

This clone was observed many times. This rearrangement joins TRBV27 to TRBJ1-4, with D possibly being TRBD1 (5 bases). The CDR3 is made up of 16 amino acids. The germline V and J ends were trimmed by 2 bases and 0 bases, with 10 bases remaining between them. Germline V gives CDR1 MNHEY, CDR2 SMNVEV (reference sequence). The CDR3 DNA sequence: TGTGCCAGCAGTTTAGACAGTGACACAACTAATGAAAAACTGTTTTTT. Translating it yields CASSLDSDTTNEKLFF.

This chain joins TRBV11-3 and TRBJ2-7; 7 bases line up with TRBD1. Germline trimming cut 1 base from V and 6 bases from J; bases unmatched to any gene: 9. From germline, CDR1 is SGHNT and CDR2 YENEEA. The CDR3 spans 15 residues. The CDR3 coding sequence is TGTGCCAGCAGCTTAGGGACAGGCCAGCTGGGCGAGCAGTACTTC. Translated, it gives CASSLGTGQLGEQYF.

In DNA form, the CDR3 reads TGTGCCAGCAGTTTAGAGGGGGTCAGTGGTTTGGACCGGCCCCAGCATTTT. This gives the protein CASSLEGVSGLDRPQHF. V usage is TRBV27 and J usage is TRBJ1-5, with D possibly TRBD1 on 6 matching bases. V was clipped by 2 bases and J by 9 bases, with 23 bases between them. The CDR3 extends over 17 amino acids. The V gene's germline CDR1 is MNHEY and CDR2 SMNVEV (reference sequence).

V gene TRBV29-1 combines with J gene TRBJ2-7; 10 bases are shared with TRBD1. The CDR3 runs 14 residues. V gave up 0 bases and J gave up 3 bases; unmatched junction bases: 2. CDR1 is SQVTM, CDR2 ANQGSEA, per germline. CDR3 nucleotides: TGCAGCGTTGAAGAAAGGGACAGGGGCTACGAGCAGTACTTC. Translated: CSVEERDRGYEQYF.

The chain uses TRBV18 and TRBJ1-3; TRBD1 matches 7 bases. Germline V gives CDR1 KGHSH, CDR2 LQKENI. Losses at the gene ends were 4 bases for V and 0 bases for J; bases not matched to a gene: 3. The CDR3 runs 15 residues. CDR3 bases: TGTGCCAGCTCACGAGGGACAGACTCTGGAAACACCATATATTTT. It yields the protein CASSRGTDSGNTIYF. Drawing the rest from reference TRBV18 and TRBJ1-3, the complete variable domain is NAGVMQNPRHLVRRRGQEARLRCSPMKGHSHVYWYRQLPEEGLKFMVYLQKENIIDESGMPKERFSAEFPKEGPSILRIQQVVRGDSAAYFCASSRGTDSGNTIYFGEGSWLTVV.

The gene calls are TRBV19 and TRBJ2-3, with TRBD1 as a possible D gene (6 bases). The length of the CDR3 is 13 residues. V was pared by 2 bases and J by 8 bases, with 11 bases between. The germline gives CDR1 LNHDA, CDR2 SQIVND (reference sequence). This chain's CDR3 is CASSIQGKATQYF. As DNA, the CDR3 is TGTGCCAGTAGTATACAGGGGAAAGCTACGCAGTATTTT. Using reference TRBV19 and TRBJ2-3 for the parts outside the CDR3, the full variable domain is DGGITQSPKYLFRKEGQNVTLSCEQNLNHDAMYWYRQDPGQGLRLIYYSQIVNDFQKGDIAEGYSVSREKKESFPLTVTSAQKNPTAFYLCASSIQGKATQYFGPGTRLTVL.

DNA of the CDR3: TGTGCCAGCAGCTTGGACGGGACAGGGGGCTTGGGCTACACCTTC. It yields the protein CASSLDGTGGLGYTF. This chain connects TRBV7-2 to TRBJ1-2, with TRBD1 matching 12 bases. Germline CDR1 and CDR2: SGHTA and FQGNSA. This CDR3 spans 15 amino acids. J lost 8 bases, V lost 3 bases, and 7 bases had no gene match.

J is TRBJ2-3 and V is TRBV11-2; the D gene is possibly TRBD2 (7 bases). The germline V gene has CDR1 SGHAT and CDR2 FQNNGV. The CDR3 is 16 residues long. Trimming cost V 5 bases and J 2 bases, with 17 bases left between them. In nucleotides, the CDR3 is TGTGCCAGCAGCCAAATTGCGGGGGCATTCACAGATACGCAGTATTTT. As protein: CASSQIAGAFTDTQYF.

This sequence joins TRBV9 and TRBJ2-7; 11 nucleotides align to TRBD1. Per the germline V gene, CDR1 is SGDLS and CDR2 is YYNGEE. Trimming removed 3 bases from V and 4 bases from J; junction bases left unmatched: 6. The CDR3 loop spans 15 amino acids. CDR3 bases: TGTGCCAGCAGCGAATCCGGGACAGGGGGGTACGAGCAGTACTTC. Translation: CASSESGTGGYEQYF.

In DNA form, the CDR3 reads TGTGCCAGCAGTTCCCAGGGAATTGAAGCTTTCTTT. Its translation is CASSSQGIEAFF. The chain employs TRBV28 and TRBJ1-1; D perhaps matches TRBD1 (5 bases). Germline V gene sequence: CDR1 MDHEN, CDR2 SYDVKM. V was shortened by 4 bases and J by 7 bases, with 10 bases between the two germline ends. The CDR3 totals 12 residues.

The rearrangement joins TRBV18 to TRBJ2-5; 9 bases align to TRBD1. Germline values: CDR1 KGHSH, CDR2 LQKENI. CDR3 length equals 16 residues. The trim removed 5 bases at V and 5 bases at J, leaving 12 bases unmatched. The CDR3 protein is CASSDFGQGRAETQYF. The CDR3 bases are TGTGCCAGCTCAGACTTTGGACAGGGGCGGGCGGAGACCCAGTACTTC.

This clone was observed a single time. V usage is TRBV29-1 and J usage is TRBJ1-1, with TRBD1 identical over 9 bases. CDR3 length: 15 residues. Germline values: CDR1 SQVTM, CDR2 ANQGSEA. V was pared by 5 bases and J by 2 bases, with 9 bases of the junction left unmatched. For the CDR3, the DNA is TGCAGCGTTTTCAGGGGGACAGGGTTAAACACTGAAGCTTTCTTT. Amino acid sequence: CSVFRGTGLNTEAFF.

The gene calls are TRBV3-1 (or the pseudogene TRBV3-2) and TRBJ1-2; D uncertain. CDR3 length: 15 residues. Trimming took off 2 bases at V and 2 bases at J, with 12 bases between the two ends. Germline V gene lookup returns CDR1 LGHDT and CDR2 YNNKEL (reference sequence). CDR3 DNA: TGTGCCAGCAGCCAACTGGGCCAGTTCAACTATGGCTACACCTTC. As protein: CASSQLGQFNYGYTF.